What follows are 20 T cell receptor beta chains derived from one specimen sequenced in a study of CD8+ T cells in alopecia areata. TCR sequencing used cDNA made by reverse transcription of extracted RNA. TCRdb's copy holds only in-frame clones and misses some; the assay was immunoSEQ multiplex PCR. The sample presents roughly 120,000 clones, none singletons. Sample: lesional skin. The receptors here all came from a C3H/HeJ mouse with alopecia areata. This mouse strain has H2-k as its MHC haplotype.

A word on this clone: The gene names given are mouse names. The read halts 4 residues ahead of the CDR3 end, with the missing end drawn from the germline J gene. Other DNA variants within this sample encode the same CDR3. The V and J genes are TRBV19 and TRBJ2-1; 9 bases map to TRBD1. CDR1 and CDR2 from the germline V gene are FNHDT and SITEND (reference sequence). This CDR3 is built from 14 residues. V lost 5 bases and J lost 4; bases outside the gene matches: 4. The covered CDR3 bases are TGTGCCAGCAGCACAGGGGGCGCTTATGCT. This encodes CASSTGGAYA. The CDR3 in its entirety is CASSTGGAYAEQFF.

This clone appeared many times. Gene names follow the mouse nomenclature. The read ends 4 residues shy of where the CDR3 ends; the end is completed using the germline J gene. The J gene is TRBJ2-3, the V gene TRBV13-3; the D gene is possibly TRBD1 (6 bases). Germline V gives CDR1 NNHDY, CDR2 SYVADS. The CDR3 sequence is 13 residues long. The CDR3 bases that were read are TGTGCCAGCAGTGGGGGACAACAAGAA. Amino acid sequence: CASSGGQQE. The complete CDR3 reads CASSGGQQETLYF.

The sample holds many counts of this clone. The germline and genes are mouse ones. The read ends 4 residues early relative to the CDR3; the germline J gene fills the gap. The genes are TRBV13-3 and TRBJ2-1; a weak D match, TRBD2 (6 bases). With 0 bases removed from V and 6 bases from J, the gap between germline ends came to 10 bases. The length of the CDR3 is 14 residues. Germline assignment: CDR1 NNHDY and CDR2 SYVADS. CDR3 DNA (partial): TGTGCCAGCAGTGATGCCAACTGGGTTGCT. It encodes CASSDANWVA. The complete CDR3 reads CASSDANWVAEQFF.

With regard to this clone: Gene and germline names: mouse. Partial CDR3 DNA: TGTGCTAGCAGTAGAGTTGGGACTGGGGGCTCCTAT. Residues: CASSRVGTGGSY. The entire CDR3 sequence reads CASSRVGTGGSYEQYF. J is TRBJ2-7 and V is TRBV17, with 11 bases fitting TRBD2. The CDR3 extends 4 residues past the end of the read, so its final part is completed from the germline J gene. CDR3 length: 16 residues. Germline-derived CDR1 and CDR2 are MNHDT and YYDKIL. Unmatched junction bases numbered 2, after V lost 1 base and J lost 0 bases. The variable domain in full, completed from reference TRBV17 and TRBJ2-7, reads DTTVKQNPRYKLARVGKPVNLICSQTMNHDTMYWYQKKPNQAPKLLLFYYDKILNREADTFEKFQSSRPNNSFCSLYIGSAGLEYSAMYLCASSRVGTGGSYEQYFGPGTRLTVL.

The sample holds a few counts of this clone. Genes and germline are mouse. The CDR3 is cut off 4 residues early in the read; its end comes from the germline J gene. The V gene is TRBV13-3, the J gene TRBJ2-7; TRBD1 aligns across 7 bases. The germline CDR1 and CDR2 sequences are NNHDY and SYVADS. CDR3 length: 14 residues. The V gene end was trimmed by 5 bases and the J gene end by 1 base; junction bases not matched to a gene: 6. CDR3 bases read: TGTGCCAGCAGGAAGGGGACAGCTTCCTAT. This encodes CASRKGTASY. The complete CDR3 reads CASRKGTASYEQYF.

This clone was detected only a few times. Gene and germline names: mouse. The CDR3 is cut off 4 residues early in the read; its end comes from the germline J gene. V gene TRBV13-2 combines with J gene TRBJ2-1, with TRBD2 identical over 11 bases. The CDR3 totals 16 residues. The germline CDR1 and CDR2 sequences are NNHNN and SYGAGS (reference sequence). The junction had 5 bases not matched to a gene; V was cut back by 3 bases and J by 3 bases. The sequenced part of the CDR3 DNA is TGTGCCAGCGGTGCCGGACTGGGGGGCCTCTATGCT. Translated, it gives CASGAGLGGLYA. The complete CDR3 sequence is CASGAGLGGLYAEQFF.

Comments on this clone: The gene names given are mouse names. The read gets to within 4 residues of the CDR3 end, and the germline J gene fills in the rest. This chain joins TRBV13-3 and TRBJ2-5; 9 nucleotides agree with TRBD2. Germline values: CDR1 NNHDY, CDR2 SYVADS. V was clipped by 1 base and J by 2 bases; unmatched bases: 5. This CDR3 contains 16 residues. The CDR3 is CASSDTLGGFQDTQYF. The part of the CDR3 DNA that was read is TGTGCCAGCAGTGATACTCTGGGGGGGTTCCAAGAC.

This clone was counted between two and nine times. Gene names follow the mouse nomenclature. The missing CDR3 end, 4 residues past where the read stops, is filled in from the germline J gene. The rearrangement links TRBV16 to TRBJ2-1, with 9 positions matching TRBD2. The CDR3 length is 18 residues. In germline, CDR1 is SGHSA, CDR2 FRNQAP. V was pared by 0 bases and J by 0 bases, with 6 bases of the junction left unmatched. The CDR3 bases that were read are TGTGCAAGCAGCTTAGATGGCTGGGGGGGTAATAACTATGCT. Translating it yields CASSLDGWGGNNYA. The full CDR3 protein reads CASSLDGWGGNNYAEQFF.

This clone has just a few counts. Each gene name is a mouse one. The CDR3 goes on 4 residues after the read ends, and that part is filled in from the germline J gene. The chain employs TRBV1 and TRBJ1-2, with TRBD1 matching over 9 bases. The CDR3 sequence is 15 residues long. The J segment lost 3 bases and the V segment lost 4 bases, leaving 6 bases of the junction unmatched. The V gene's germline CDR1 is NSQYPW and CDR2 LRSPGD (reference sequence). The CDR3 reads CTCSGGQGEDSDYTF. The covered CDR3 bases are TGCACCTGCAGTGGGGGACAGGGCGAGGACTCC.

In its sample, this clone was seen a few times. There is a difference at residue 12 between the TCRdb protein and the DNA translation, so the protein given here was translated from the DNA. The gene symbols are mouse symbols. The read is 3 residues too short to cover the CDR3 end, so that end is filled in from the germline J gene. The chain links TRBV13-1 to TRBJ1-3; tentatively, D is TRBD1 (6 bases). This CDR3 contains 15 residues. Trimming took off 6 bases at V and 0 bases at J, with 13 bases between the two ends. CDR1 is NSHNY and CDR2 is SYGAGN in the germline V gene. CDR3 protein: CASNAGTLSGNTLYF. CDR3 bases read: TGTGCCAGCAACGCCGGGACACTTTCTGGAAATACG.

Turning to this clone: Gene names follow the mouse nomenclature. The read ends 4 residues early relative to the CDR3; the germline J gene fills the gap. The chain joins TRBV13-3 to TRBJ1-4; unclear D gene. V was clipped by 2 bases and J by 1 base, with 6 bases between them. The length of the CDR3 is 14 residues. The germline V gene encodes CDR1 NNHDY and CDR2 SYVADS. The part of the CDR3 DNA that was read is TGTGCCAGCAGTGAAACACGTTCCAACGAA. Encoded protein: CASSETRSNE. The whole CDR3 reads CASSETRSNERLFF.

On this clone: All gene names here are mouse names. Read sequence stops 4 residues before the CDR3 end, and the germline J gene provides the missing end. This rearrangement joins TRBV17 to TRBJ2-5, with TRBD2 matching 7 bases. The CDR3 covers 14 residues. Germline V gene data show CDR1 as MNHDT and CDR2 as YYDKIL. With V trimmed by 5 bases and J by 0 bases, 2 bases remained unmatched. The CDR3 is CASSPWGNQDTQYF. The covered CDR3 bases are TGTGCTAGCAGTCCCTGGGGGAACCAAGAC.

This clone occurred many times. Mouse gene names and germline throughout. The read is 4 residues too short to cover the CDR3 end, so that end is filled in from the germline J gene. The V and J genes are TRBV13-3 and TRBJ2-1; 12 bases are shared with TRBD2. The CDR3 extends over 15 amino acids. CDR1 is NNHDY, CDR2 SYVADS, per germline. The CDR3 spells CASSDRTGGDSEQFF. The CDR3 DNA, read in part, is TGTGCCAGCAGTGATCGGACTGGGGGGGATTCT.

This clone occurred a few times. The germline and genes are mouse ones. The read ends 4 residues early relative to the CDR3; the germline J gene fills the gap. The chain links TRBV13-2 to TRBJ2-1; 12 nucleotides line up with TRBD2. The germline V gene has CDR1 NNHNN and CDR2 SYGAGS (reference sequence). J was trimmed by 1 base and V by 3 bases; bases with no gene match: 5. CDR3 length: 17 residues. CDR3 amino acids: CASGGTGGGGNYAEQFF. The CDR3 bases that were read are TGTGCCAGCGGTGGGACTGGGGGGGGAGGGAACTATGCT.

This clone was detected a few times. The gene symbols are mouse symbols. With the read ending 4 residues before the CDR3 end, the germline J gene is used to fill in that end. The chain has TRBV1 and TRBJ2-1; possible D gene TRBD1, 6 bases. The CDR3 has 16 residues. Germline V gene lookup returns CDR1 NSQYPW and CDR2 LRSPGD (reference sequence). V lost 0 bases and J lost 2, with 11 bases in between. This chain's CDR3 is CTCSAEGQGHYAEQFF. The part of the CDR3 DNA that was read is TGCACCTGCAGTGCAGAAGGCCAGGGGCACTATGCT.

This clone was observed a few times. A read error may be the cause here, since a much bigger clone is one base away. The gene names given are mouse names. The CDR3 extends 4 residues past the end of the read, so its final part is completed from the germline J gene. This rearrangement joins TRBV29 to TRBJ2-7; TRBD1 matches at 9 bases. CDR1 and CDR2 from the germline V gene are MSHET and SYDVDS. CDR3 length: 13 residues. CDR3: CASSSGTGYEQYF. The covered CDR3 bases are TGTGCTAGCAGTTCCGGGACAGGGTAT.

Regarding this clone: Mouse gene names apply. The read comes to an end 4 residues before the CDR3 does, leaving the germline J gene to fill in the end. The chain employs TRBV19 and TRBJ2-7; D remains ambiguous. Deletions cut 6 bases from V and 0 bases from J, with 7 bases between. Germline V lookup: CDR1 FNHDT, CDR2 SITEND (reference sequence). This CDR3 has 12 amino acids. The DNA read from the CDR3 is TGTGCCAGCAAACCAGTCTCCTAT. Its translation is CASKPVSY. The complete CDR3 sequence is CASKPVSYEQYF.

This clone was observed a handful of times. These gene names are mouse names. The CDR3 sequence is CTCSAKGGTGDTGQLYF. Partial CDR3 DNA: TGCACCTGCAGTGCAAAGGGGGGGACAGGGGACACCGGG. The rearrangement joins TRBV1 to TRBJ2-2; 10 bases map to TRBD1. The CDR3 end is not reached by the read, which stops 4 residues before it; the germline J gene fills it in. Unmatched junction bases numbered 6, after V lost 2 bases and J lost 3 bases. In germline, CDR1 is NSQYPW, CDR2 LRSPGD (reference sequence). The CDR3 is 17 residues long.

As for this clone: Here the gene names and germline are mouse. The read falls 4 residues short of the CDR3 end, and the missing part is taken from the germline J gene. This chain uses TRBV17 with TRBJ2-2; 10 bases are shared with TRBD1. CDR1 MNHDT and CDR2 YYDKIL come from the germline V gene. The CDR3 spans 15 residues. CDR3 in amino acids: CASSTVRDRGGQLYF. CDR3 DNA (partial): TGTGCTAGCAGTACAGTCCGGGACAGGGGAGGG.

A few counts support this clone. The germline and genes are mouse ones. CDR3 DNA, as far as it was read: TGTGCCAGCAGTGAAAAAGGGGACGAA. Protein: CASSEKGDE. The full CDR3 protein is CASSEKGDERLFF. The rearrangement joins TRBV13-3 to TRBJ1-4; tentative D call: TRBD1 (5 bases). Read data end 4 residues before the CDR3 end; the end is taken from the germline J gene. From germline, CDR1 is NNHDY and CDR2 SYVADS. The ends were cut back, 2 bases at V and 6 bases at J, with 8 bases in the middle. CDR3 size: 13 residues.